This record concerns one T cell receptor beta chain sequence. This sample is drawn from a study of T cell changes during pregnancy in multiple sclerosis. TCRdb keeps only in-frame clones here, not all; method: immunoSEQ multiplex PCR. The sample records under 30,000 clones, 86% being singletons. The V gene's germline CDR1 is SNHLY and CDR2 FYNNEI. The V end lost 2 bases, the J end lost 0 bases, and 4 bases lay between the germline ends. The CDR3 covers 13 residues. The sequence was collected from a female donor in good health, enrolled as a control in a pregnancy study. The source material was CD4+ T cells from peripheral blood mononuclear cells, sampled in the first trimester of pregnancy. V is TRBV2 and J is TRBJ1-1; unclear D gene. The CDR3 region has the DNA TGTGCCAGCAGTGAATCGGTGAACACTGAAGCTTTCTTT. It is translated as CASSESVNTEAFF. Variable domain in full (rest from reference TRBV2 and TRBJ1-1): EPEVTQTPSHQVTQMGQEVILRCVPISNHLYFYWYRQILGQKVEFLVSFYNNEISEKSEIFDDQFSVERPDGSNFTLKIRSTKLEDSAMYFCASSESVNTEAFFGQGTRLTVV.